This T cell receptor (beta chain) was retrieved from a study of cytomegalovirus exposure and HLA in healthy donors. Findings and caveats of the study: In a later analysis, TCR beta V- and J-gene trimming showed a link to a missense DCLRE1C variant.

The germline V gene has CDR1 MNHEY and CDR2 SMNVEV (reference sequence). The trim removed 3 bases at V and 5 bases at J, leaving 8 bases unmatched. The CDR3 length is 15 residues. Primers included in the PCR were 60 Vbeta and 13 Jbeta primers. Only in-frame clones appear in the TCRdb table, and some are missing; sequencing was by immunoSEQ multiplex PCR. The sample contains about 120,000 clones, 74% of which appear only once. As for this clone: Its antigen is unidentified.

Sequenced sample: PBMCs. The clonotype was recovered from a woman aged 50 to 60 in good health and CMV-seropositive. The rearrangement uses TRBV27 and TRBJ2-5, with TRBD1 matching 8 bases. CDR3: CASSFSQGARETQYF. The CDR3 DNA reads as TGTGCCAGCAGTTTCTCTCAGGGGGCGCGGGAGACCCAGTACTTC.